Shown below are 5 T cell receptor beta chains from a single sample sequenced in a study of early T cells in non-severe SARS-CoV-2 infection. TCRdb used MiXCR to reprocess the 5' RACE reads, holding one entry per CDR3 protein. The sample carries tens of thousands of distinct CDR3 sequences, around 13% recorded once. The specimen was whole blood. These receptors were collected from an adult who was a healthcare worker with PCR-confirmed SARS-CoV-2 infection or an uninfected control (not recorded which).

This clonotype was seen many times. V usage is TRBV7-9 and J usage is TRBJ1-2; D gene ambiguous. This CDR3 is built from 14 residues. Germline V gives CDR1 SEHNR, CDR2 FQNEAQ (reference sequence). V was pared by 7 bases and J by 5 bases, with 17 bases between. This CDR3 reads CASKEPRPFYGYTF. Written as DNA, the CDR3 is TGTGCCAGCAAGGAACCACGCCCATTTTATGGCTACACCTTC.

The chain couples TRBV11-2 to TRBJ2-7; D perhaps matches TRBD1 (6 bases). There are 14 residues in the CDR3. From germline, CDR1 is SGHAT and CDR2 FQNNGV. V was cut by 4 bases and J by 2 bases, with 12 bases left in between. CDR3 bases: TGTGCCAGCAGCTCCTACAGGGATCCCTACGAGCAGTACTTC. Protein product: CASSSYRDPYEQYF.

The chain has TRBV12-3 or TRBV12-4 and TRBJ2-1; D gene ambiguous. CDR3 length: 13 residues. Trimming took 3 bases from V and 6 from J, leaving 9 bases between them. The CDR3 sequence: CASSLGGINEQFF. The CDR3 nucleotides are TGTGCCAGCAGTTTGGGCGGAATCAATGAGCAGTTCTTC.

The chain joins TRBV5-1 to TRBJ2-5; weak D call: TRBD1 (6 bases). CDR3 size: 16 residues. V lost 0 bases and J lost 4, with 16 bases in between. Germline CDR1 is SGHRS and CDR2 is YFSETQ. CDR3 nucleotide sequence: TGCGCCAGCAGCTTGGAGTCTTCACGCAGGGGAGAGACCCAGTACTTC. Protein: CASSLESSRRGETQYF.

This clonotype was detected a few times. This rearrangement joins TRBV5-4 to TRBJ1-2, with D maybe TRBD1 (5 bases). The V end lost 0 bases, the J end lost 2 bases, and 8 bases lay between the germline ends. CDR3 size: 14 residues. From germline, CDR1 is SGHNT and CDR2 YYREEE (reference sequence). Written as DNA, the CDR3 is TGTGCCAGCAGCTTGGAGACAGTGAACTATGGCTACACCTTC. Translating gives CASSLETVNYGYTF.